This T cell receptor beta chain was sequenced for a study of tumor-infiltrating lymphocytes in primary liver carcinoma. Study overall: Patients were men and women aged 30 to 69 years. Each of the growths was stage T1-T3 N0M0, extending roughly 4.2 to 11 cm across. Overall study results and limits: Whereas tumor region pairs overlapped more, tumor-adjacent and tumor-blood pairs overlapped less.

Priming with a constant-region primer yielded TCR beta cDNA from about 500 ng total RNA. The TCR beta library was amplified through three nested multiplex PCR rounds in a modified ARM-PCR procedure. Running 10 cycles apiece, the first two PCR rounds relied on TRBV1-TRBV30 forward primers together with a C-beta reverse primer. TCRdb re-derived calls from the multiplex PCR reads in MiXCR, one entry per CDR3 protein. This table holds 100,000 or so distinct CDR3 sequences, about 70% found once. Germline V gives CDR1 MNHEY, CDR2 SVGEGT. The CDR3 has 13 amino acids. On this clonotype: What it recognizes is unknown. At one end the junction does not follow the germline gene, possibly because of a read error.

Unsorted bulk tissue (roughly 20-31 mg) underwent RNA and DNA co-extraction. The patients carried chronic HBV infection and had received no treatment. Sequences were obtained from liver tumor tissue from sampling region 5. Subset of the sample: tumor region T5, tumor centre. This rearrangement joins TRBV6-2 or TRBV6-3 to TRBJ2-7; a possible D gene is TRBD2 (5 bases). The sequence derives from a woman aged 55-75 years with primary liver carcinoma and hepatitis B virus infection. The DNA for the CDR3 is TGTGTCAGCAGTTACTTTCTAGCCGTCGAGCAGTACTTC. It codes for CVSSYFLAVEQYF.